The sequence of this T cell receptor (beta chain) was determined in a study of blood T cell repertoires in COVID-19. From germline, CDR1 is SEHNR and CDR2 FQNEAQ (reference sequence). The V segment lost 1 base and the J segment 4 bases; nucleotides outside the gene matches: 12. The CDR3 extends over 17 amino acids. Some clones are missing from TCRdb's copy, which holds only in-frame ones; the method was immunoSEQ multiplex PCR. The data show some 110,000 clones, around 85% seen once. Material for sequencing was peripheral blood. This clonotype was obtained from a man in his fifties or sixties with acute or convalescent COVID-19. The J gene is TRBJ1-2, the V gene TRBV7-9; 7 bases map to TRBD1. The CDR3 here is CASSLGGGGLQVYGYTF. As DNA, the CDR3 is TGTGCCAGCAGCTTAGGAGGGGGCGGCCTTCAAGTCTATGGCTACACCTTC.